These 25 T cell receptor beta chains came from one sample sequenced in a study of shared clonotypes between healthy human individuals. Naive CD8 isolation took CD45RO-negative cells positively selected for CCR7 and excluded terminally differentiated effector memory CD45RA+ cells. Generated by immunoSEQ multiplex PCR, the TCRdb table keeps only in-frame clones and is missing some. The profile shows more than 550,000 clones, about 91% of them singletons. The sample comprised naive CD8+ T cells sorted from blood. The receptor set was obtained from a man younger than 40 in good health.

Concerning this clone itself: In the same sample, other DNA sequences code for this CDR3. V gene TRBV27 combines with J gene TRBJ2-7; 11 bases line up with TRBD2. This CDR3 has 14 amino acids. The germline V gene has CDR1 MNHEY and CDR2 SMNVEV (reference sequence). Losses at the gene ends were 5 bases for V and 4 bases for J; bases not matched to a gene: 4. The CDR3 protein is CASSAGTSGYEQYF. The CDR3 nucleotides are TGTGCCAGCAGTGCCGGGACTAGCGGTTACGAGCAGTACTTC.

The rearrangement joins TRBV7-8 to TRBJ2-7; 12 bases fit TRBD2. Unmatched junction bases numbered 11, after V lost 5 bases and J lost 3 bases. This CDR3 spans 17 amino acids. Germline values: CDR1 SGHVS, CDR2 FQNEAQ. CDR3 in amino acids: CASSNRRRTSGVYEQYF. The DNA of the CDR3 is TGTGCCAGCAGCAACCGCAGGAGGACTAGCGGGGTCTACGAGCAGTACTTC.

This clone occurred a few times. The gene calls are TRBV7-9 and TRBJ2-7; the D is unclear. The length of the CDR3 is 14 residues. Germline V CDR1 and CDR2: SEHNR, FQNEAQ (reference sequence). Trimming cost V 5 bases and J 4 bases, with 15 bases left between them. CDR3 sequence (DNA): TGTGCCAGCAGCCGCCCTCCTCGCCTATACGAGCAGTACTTC. Translation gives CASSRPPRLYEQYF.

J is TRBJ2-7 and V is TRBV19; D may be TRBD2 (7 bases). This CDR3 has 16 amino acids. Trimming took 5 bases from V and 2 from J, leaving 19 bases between them. Germline V gene lookup returns CDR1 LNHDA and CDR2 SQIVND (reference sequence). Here the CDR3 reads CASSRRGANEPYEQYF. CDR3 bases: TGTGCCAGTAGTCGCCGGGGGGCCAACGAACCCTACGAGCAGTACTTC.

CDR3 nucleotide sequence: TGTGCCAGCAGCTTGGCCTGGGGGAACCACTACGAGCAGTACTTC. It yields the protein CASSLAWGNHYEQYF. V and J are TRBV5-6 and TRBJ2-7, with D possibly being TRBD1 or TRBD2 (5 bases each). Germline V gene lookup returns CDR1 SGHDT and CDR2 YYEEEE. Trimming removed 0 bases at V and 3 bases at J, with 13 bases between. The CDR3 has 15 amino acids.

This clone appeared a single time. The chain's CDR3 is CASSPGPVLNEQFF. In DNA form, the CDR3 reads TGTGCCAGCAGCCCGGGTCCGGTACTAAATGAGCAGTTCTTC. V gene TRBV7-9 combines with J gene TRBJ2-1; D remains ambiguous. Germline loops: CDR1 SEHNR, CDR2 FQNEAQ (reference sequence). Trimming removed 5 bases from V and 7 bases from J, with 15 bases in between. The CDR3 is 14 residues long.

The chain combines TRBV19 with TRBJ1-5, with D hard to call. CDR1 and CDR2 from the germline V gene are LNHDA and SQIVND (reference sequence). Trimming cost V 3 bases and J 9 bases, with 12 bases left between them. There are 13 residues in the CDR3. The CDR3 here is CASSMAQAGPQHF. In DNA, the CDR3 is TGTGCCAGTAGTATGGCCCAGGCGGGGCCCCAGCATTTT.

V gene TRBV4-3 combines with J gene TRBJ2-1, with 9 bases that match TRBD2. The J segment lost 7 bases and the V segment lost 6 bases, leaving 10 bases of the junction unmatched. The CDR3 sequence is 15 residues long. CDR1 and CDR2 from the germline V gene are LGHNA and YSLEER. CDR3 residues: CASSPEREARNEQFF. In DNA, the CDR3 is TGCGCCAGCAGTCCCGAGCGGGAGGCCCGGAATGAGCAGTTCTTC.

This chain links TRBV28 with TRBJ2-1, with 9 bases aligning to TRBD2. The CDR3 sequence is 16 residues long. V shed 7 bases, J shed 7 bases, and the junction held 14 bases outside the gene matches. Germline values: CDR1 MDHEN, CDR2 SYDVKM. The CDR3 spells CASISSLAGWGNEQFF. The DNA of the CDR3 is TGTGCCAGCATCAGTTCTCTAGCGGGATGGGGGAATGAGCAGTTCTTC.

The chain recombines TRBV27 with TRBJ1-2; tentative D call: TRBD1 (5 bases). The CDR3 is 14 residues long. V shed 0 bases and J shed 7 bases, with 12 bases lying between them. CDR1 is MNHEY, CDR2 SMNVEV, per germline (reference sequence). The chain's CDR3 is CASSLSGRATGYTF. DNA of the CDR3: TGTGCCAGCAGTTTATCCGGCAGGGCAACTGGCTACACCTTC.

This sequence joins TRBV5-5 and TRBJ2-7, with D tentatively TRBD1 (5 bases). Germline assignment: CDR1 SGHKS and CDR2 YYEKEE (reference sequence). CDR3 size: 14 residues. Trimming stripped 7 bases from V and 2 bases from J, with 16 bases between. The CDR3 here is CASDDSPIAYEQYF. The CDR3 nucleotides are TGTGCCAGCGATGACAGTCCCATAGCCTACGAGCAGTACTTC.

V is TRBV7-9 and J is TRBJ2-1, with TRBD2 matching over 9 bases. The CDR3 contains 16 residues. Germline-derived CDR1 and CDR2 are SEHNR and FQNEAQ (reference sequence). The V gene end was trimmed by 5 bases and the J gene end by 9 bases; junction bases not matched to a gene: 14. For the CDR3, the DNA is TGTGCCAGCAGCCGGGGGGCGGGAGGGCCTATGGGTGAGCAGTTCTTC. It codes for CASSRGAGGPMGEQFF.

V usage is TRBV9 and J usage is TRBJ2-5, with TRBD1 identical over 12 bases. The CDR3 loop spans 15 amino acids. V gave up 2 bases and J gave up 5 bases; unmatched junction bases: 4. Germline CDR1 and CDR2: SGDLS and YYNGEE. CDR3 DNA sequence: TGTGCCAGCAGCGTTGGGGGACAGGGGGCCGAGACCCAGTACTTC. Translated, it gives CASSVGGQGAETQYF.

CDR3 nucleotide sequence: TGTGCCAGCAGCCACCTGGACGAGCAGTACTTC. Translated: CASSHLDEQYF. The chain links TRBV6-5 to TRBJ2-7, with D uncertain. This CDR3 has 11 amino acids. V was shortened by 6 bases and J by 5 bases, with 8 bases between the two germline ends. The germline V gene has CDR1 MNHEY and CDR2 SVGAGI.

The chain links TRBV10-3 to TRBJ2-1, with TRBD2 matching 12 bases. V lost 0 bases and J lost 0; bases outside the gene matches: 9. Germline assignment: CDR1 ENHRY and CDR2 SYGVKD. This CDR3 is 20 amino acids long. The CDR3 spells CAISESSPSGRESSYNEQFF. The CDR3 bases are TGTGCCATCAGTGAGTCGTCCCCTAGCGGGAGGGAAAGCTCCTACAATGAGCAGTTCTTC.

A single count supports this clone. The V and J genes are TRBV27 and TRBJ2-7; no firm D call. Germline CDR1 is MNHEY and CDR2 is SMNVEV (reference sequence). V lost 2 bases and J lost 5, with 13 bases in between. CDR3 size: 14 residues. The chain's CDR3 is CASSLLLPGHEQYF. CDR3 in DNA: TGTGCCAGCAGTTTACTCCTCCCAGGCCACGAGCAGTACTTC.

V usage is TRBV4-1 and J usage is TRBJ2-7; TRBD1 aligns across 9 bases. Germline assignment: CDR1 MGHRA and CDR2 YSYEKL. The CDR3 loop spans 15 amino acids. Trimming cost V 3 bases and J 4 bases; bases outside gene matches: 7. The CDR3 DNA is TGCGCCAGCAGCCAGAATTTCGGGACAGGGTACGAGCAGTACTTC. Its protein product is CASSQNFGTGYEQYF.

The genes are TRBV9 and TRBJ2-1, with 11 bases that match TRBD1. The CDR3 covers 16 residues. Germline assignment: CDR1 SGDLS and CDR2 YYNGEE. J lost 11 bases, V lost 4 bases, and 14 bases had no gene match. As DNA, the CDR3 is TGTGCCAGCAGCTATGTCGGGACAGGGGGTGTCCATAAGCAGTTCTTC. This gives the protein CASSYVGTGGVHKQFF.

The chain carries TRBV7-9 and TRBJ1-1, with a possible D match to TRBD1 (5 bases). V dropped 1 base and J dropped 3 bases, with 12 bases sitting between them. From germline, CDR1 is SEHNR and CDR2 FQNEAQ (reference sequence). The CDR3 totals 15 residues. The CDR3 DNA reads TGTGCCAGCAGCTTAGTGGGGAGAGGGGACACTGAAGCTTTCTTT. Its protein product is CASSLVGRGDTEAFF. Based on the CDR3 plus reference TRBV7-9 and TRBJ1-1, the full variable domain is DTGVSQNPRHKITKRGQNVTFRCDPISEHNRLYWYRQTLGQGPEFLTYFQNEAQLEKSRLLSDRFSAERPKGSFSTLEIQRTEQGDSAMYLCASSLVGRGDTEAFFGQGTRLTVV.

Only one count was recorded for this clone. The chain is built from TRBV7-9 and TRBJ1-1; D is undetermined. The length of the CDR3 is 18 residues. CDR1 and CDR2 from the germline V gene are SEHNR and FQNEAQ (reference sequence). V lost 0 bases and J 3 bases, leaving 20 bases between the germline ends. This CDR3 is CASSLASNRLVGDTEAFF. CDR3 bases: TGTGCCAGCAGCTTAGCGAGCAATCGGCTTGTAGGTGACACTGAAGCTTTCTTT.

The chain uses TRBV10-2 and TRBJ2-7; TRBD1 matches 7 bases. This CDR3 has 14 amino acids. The ends lost 3 bases at V and 3 bases at J; junction bases unmatched: 5. Germline V gene sequence: CDR1 WSHSY, CDR2 SAAADI. CDR3 bases: TGCGCCAGCAGTGAAGGGGACAGAGGCTACGAGCAGTACTTC. Translating gives CASSEGDRGYEQYF.

The rearrangement links TRBV11-2 to TRBJ2-1; TRBD2 agrees at 11 bases. The CDR3 is 19 residues long. V was pared by 5 bases and J by 7 bases, with 19 bases of the junction left unmatched. From germline, CDR1 is SGHAT and CDR2 FQNNGV. CDR3 nucleotide sequence: TGTGCCAGCAGCCCAAGAATGGCAACCGGGACTAGCGGAAGGAATGAGCAGTTCTTC. Translation gives CASSPRMATGTSGRNEQFF.

The chain joins TRBV13 to TRBJ1-3; no clear D. Deletions cut 5 bases from V and 4 bases from J, with 9 bases between. The CDR3 runs 13 residues. Germline V lookup: CDR1 PRHDT, CDR2 FYEKMQ (reference sequence). CDR3 residues: CASSPETGNTIYF. The DNA of the CDR3 is TGTGCCAGCAGCCCTGAGACAGGAAACACCATATATTTT.

This chain connects TRBV5-1 to TRBJ2-1; TRBD1 matches at 10 bases. J lost 2 bases, V lost 4 bases, and 3 bases had no gene match. Looked up from germline, CDR1 is SGHRS and CDR2 is YFSETQ. The CDR3 consists of 15 residues. The CDR3 DNA reads TGCGCCAGCAGCCGGACAGGGGGAACCTACAATGAGCAGTTCTTC. This translates into CASSRTGGTYNEQFF.

The chain employs TRBV6-5 and TRBJ2-7; D tentatively fits TRBD1 or TRBD2 (5 bases each). V dropped 7 bases and J dropped 6 bases, with 16 bases sitting between them. The CDR3 length is 13 residues. Germline values: CDR1 MNHEY, CDR2 SVGAGI. CDR3: CASMVEGSGEQYF. CDR3 nucleotides: TGTGCCAGCATGGTAGAGGGGTCGGGCGAGCAGTACTTC.